This TCR beta chain is drawn from a study of technical replicates of blood from several donors. Clones were sequenced by immunoSEQ multiplex PCR, and TCRdb holds only the in-frame ones, with some missing. The repertoire holds 15,000 to 20,000 clones, with roughly 84% as singletons. The V gene lost 3 bases and the J gene lost 2 bases, with 14 bases spanning the gap. The CDR3 runs 16 residues. CDR1 MDHEN and CDR2 SYDVKM come from the germline V gene. The chain combines TRBV28 with TRBJ1-3; D call uncertain. Sample: PBMCs. The sequence derives from a human donor in good health. The CDR3 sequence: CASSLSGFSTGNTIYF. As DNA, the CDR3 is TGTGCCAGCAGTTTGTCGGGTTTCAGCACTGGAAACACCATATATTTT.